Sequencing of this T cell receptor beta chain was carried out in a study of cytomegalovirus exposure and HLA in healthy donors. The PCR used 60 Vbeta and 13 Jbeta primers. The assay was immunoSEQ multiplex PCR, and TCRdb's table has in-frame clones only and misses some. The sample has fewer than 90,000 clones; 75% to 90% are singletons. CDR3 length equals 13 residues. V shed 0 bases, J shed 8 bases, and the junction held 3 bases outside the gene matches. CDR1 is SGHRS and CDR2 is YFSETQ in the germline V gene. Regarding the study as a whole: By a later analysis, the bulk of CMV-associated TCR beta chains appeared HLA-restricted.

This clone came up once. What it binds is not known. V usage is TRBV5-1 and J usage is TRBJ2-3, with TRBD2 matching 7 bases. The receptor was isolated from a human donor in good health. Specimen: PBMCs. CDR3 residues: CASSLAGEGTQYF. CDR3 coding DNA: TGCGCCAGCAGCTTGGCGGGGGAGGGTACGCAGTATTTT.